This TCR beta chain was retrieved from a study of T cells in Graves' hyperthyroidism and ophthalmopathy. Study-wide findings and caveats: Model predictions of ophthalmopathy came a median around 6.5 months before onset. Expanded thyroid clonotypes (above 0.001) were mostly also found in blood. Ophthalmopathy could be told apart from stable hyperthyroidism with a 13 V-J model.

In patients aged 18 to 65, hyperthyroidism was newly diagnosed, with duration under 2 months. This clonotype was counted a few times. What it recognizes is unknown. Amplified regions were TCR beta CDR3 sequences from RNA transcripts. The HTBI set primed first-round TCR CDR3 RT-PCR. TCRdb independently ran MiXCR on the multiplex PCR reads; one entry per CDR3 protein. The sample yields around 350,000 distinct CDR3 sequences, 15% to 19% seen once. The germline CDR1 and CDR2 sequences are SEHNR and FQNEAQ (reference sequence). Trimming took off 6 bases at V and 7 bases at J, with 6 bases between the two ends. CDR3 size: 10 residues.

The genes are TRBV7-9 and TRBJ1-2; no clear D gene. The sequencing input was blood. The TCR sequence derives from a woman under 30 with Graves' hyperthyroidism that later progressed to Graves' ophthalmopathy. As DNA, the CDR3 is TGTGCCAGCAGGGGGAGTGGCTACACCTTC. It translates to CASRGSGYTF.